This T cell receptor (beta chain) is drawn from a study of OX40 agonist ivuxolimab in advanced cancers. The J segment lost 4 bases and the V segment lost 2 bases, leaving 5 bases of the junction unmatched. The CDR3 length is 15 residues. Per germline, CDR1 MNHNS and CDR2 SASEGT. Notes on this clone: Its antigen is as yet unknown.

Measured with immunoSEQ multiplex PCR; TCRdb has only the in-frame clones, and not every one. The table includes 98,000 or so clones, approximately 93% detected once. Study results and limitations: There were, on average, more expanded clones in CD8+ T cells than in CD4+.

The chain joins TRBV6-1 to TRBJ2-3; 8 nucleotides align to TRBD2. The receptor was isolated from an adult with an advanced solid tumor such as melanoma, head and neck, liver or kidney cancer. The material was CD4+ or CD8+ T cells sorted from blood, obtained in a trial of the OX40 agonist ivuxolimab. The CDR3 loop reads CASSEPGLVADTQYF. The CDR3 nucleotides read TGTGCCAGCAGTGAACCGGGACTAGTAGCAGATACGCAGTATTTT.